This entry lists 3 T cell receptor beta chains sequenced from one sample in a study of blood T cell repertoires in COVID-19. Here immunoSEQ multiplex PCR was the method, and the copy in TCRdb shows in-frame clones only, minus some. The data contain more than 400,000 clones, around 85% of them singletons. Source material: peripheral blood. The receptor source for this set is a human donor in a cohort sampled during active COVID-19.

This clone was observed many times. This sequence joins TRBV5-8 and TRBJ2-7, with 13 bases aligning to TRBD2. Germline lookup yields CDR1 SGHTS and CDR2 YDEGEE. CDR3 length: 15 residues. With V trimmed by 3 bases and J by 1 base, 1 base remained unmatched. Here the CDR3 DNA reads TGTGCCAGCAGCTGGGGACTAGCGGGATCCTACGAGCAGTACTTC. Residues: CASSWGLAGSYEQYF.

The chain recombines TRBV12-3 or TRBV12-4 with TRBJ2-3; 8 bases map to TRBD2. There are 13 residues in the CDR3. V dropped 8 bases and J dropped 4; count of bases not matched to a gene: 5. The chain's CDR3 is CASRGGFADTQYF. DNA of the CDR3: TGTGCCAGCCGGGGGGGTTTTGCAGATACGCAGTATTTT.

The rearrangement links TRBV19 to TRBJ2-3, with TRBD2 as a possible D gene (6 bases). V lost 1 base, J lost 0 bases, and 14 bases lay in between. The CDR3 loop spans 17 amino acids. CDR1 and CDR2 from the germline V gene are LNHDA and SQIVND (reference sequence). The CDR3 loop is CASSIGGLYPSTDTQYF. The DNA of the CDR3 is TGTGCCAGTAGTATAGGGGGACTGTACCCTAGCACAGATACGCAGTATTTT.